Below are 7 T cell receptor beta chains sequenced from a single sample in a study of blood T cell repertoires in COVID-19. The table came from immunoSEQ multiplex PCR; TCRdb's copy has only in-frame clones and leaves some out. The data show just under 70,000 clones, more than 80% seen once. The material sequenced was peripheral blood. These receptors came from a man aged 30 to 45 with acute or convalescent COVID-19.

The chain links TRBV30 to TRBJ2-2; D possibly corresponds to TRBD1 (5 bases). CDR1 is GTSNPN and CDR2 is SVGIG in the germline V gene (reference sequence). Trimming shortened V by 5 bases and J by 7 bases, and 23 bases separated the two germline ends. CDR3 length: 16 residues. Here the CDR3 reads CAWDPGRRPGLGELFF. Here the CDR3 DNA reads TGTGCCTGGGACCCAGGGCGCCGCCCGGGCCTCGGGGAGCTGTTTTTT. Looking up the rest from reference TRBV30 and TRBJ2-2 gives the full variable domain: SQTIHQWPATLVQPVGSPLSLECTVEGTSNPNLYWYRQAAGRGLQLLFYSVGIGQISSEVPQNLSASRPQDRQFILSSKKLLLSDSGFYLCAWDPGRRPGLGELFFGEGSRLTVL.

A few counts support this clone. The V call is TRBV4-2, the J call TRBJ1-1; perhaps TRBD1 as D (5 bases). CDR3 length equals 14 residues. Trimming shortened V by 0 bases and J by 5 bases, and 10 bases separated the two germline ends. CDR1 is LGHNA, CDR2 YNFKEQ, per germline. The chain's CDR3 is CASSQDPGLTEAFF. CDR3 DNA: TGTGCCAGCAGCCAAGATCCAGGGCTAACTGAAGCTTTCTTT.

This chain joins TRBV6-5 and TRBJ1-5; D gene unclear. There are 13 residues in the CDR3. Looked up from germline, CDR1 is MNHEY and CDR2 is SVGAGI. Trimming took 6 bases from V and 3 from J, leaving 9 bases between them. The CDR3 loop is CASRPGTNQPQHF. CDR3 in DNA: TGTGCCAGCAGACCGGGTACCAATCAGCCCCAGCATTTT.

The chain is built from TRBV5-1 and TRBJ2-5, with 9 bases that match TRBD1. Germline V gene lookup returns CDR1 SGHRS and CDR2 YFSETQ. J was trimmed by 3 bases and V by 0 bases; bases with no gene match: 3. The length of the CDR3 is 15 residues. The CDR3 protein is CASSLGGTGKETQYF. CDR3 nucleotides: TGCGCCAGCAGCTTGGGCGGGACAGGGAAAGAGACCCAGTACTTC. Full variable domain (rest looked up from reference TRBV5-1 and TRBJ2-5): KAGVTQTPRYLIKTRGQQVTLSCSPISGHRSVSWYQQTPGQGLQFLFEYFSETQRNKGNFPGRFSGRQFSNSRSEMNVSTLELGDSALYLCASSLGGTGKETQYFGPGTRLLVL.

The chain uses TRBV6-1 and TRBJ2-7; the match to TRBD2 covers 9 bases. Germline-derived CDR1 and CDR2 are MNHNS and SASEGT. Trimming took 1 base from V and 2 from J; bases not matched to a gene: 9. The CDR3 is 17 residues long. The DNA for the CDR3 is TGTGCCAGCAGTGAAGACCGCGGGAGGGCCCCGGCCTACGAGCAGTACTTC. It is translated as CASSEDRGRAPAYEQYF.

This chain uses TRBV27 with TRBJ2-3, with D tentatively TRBD1 (5 bases). CDR3 length: 15 residues. Trimming took 2 bases from V and 6 from J, leaving 15 bases between them. CDR1 is MNHEY, CDR2 SMNVEV, per germline (reference sequence). The CDR3 loop reads CASSLRGRSSDTQYF. As DNA, the CDR3 is TGTGCCAGCAGTTTAAGGGGCAGAAGTTCGGATACGCAGTATTTT.

The chain uses TRBV27 and TRBJ2-7, with D possibly matching TRBD1 (5 bases). The CDR3 extends over 15 amino acids. Deletions cut 0 bases from V and 7 bases from J, with 16 bases between. Germline V gene sequence: CDR1 MNHEY, CDR2 SMNVEV (reference sequence). In DNA form, the CDR3 reads TGTGCCAGCAGTTTATCGATTGGCAGGGCGTGGGAGCAGTACTTC. This translates into CASSLSIGRAWEQYF.